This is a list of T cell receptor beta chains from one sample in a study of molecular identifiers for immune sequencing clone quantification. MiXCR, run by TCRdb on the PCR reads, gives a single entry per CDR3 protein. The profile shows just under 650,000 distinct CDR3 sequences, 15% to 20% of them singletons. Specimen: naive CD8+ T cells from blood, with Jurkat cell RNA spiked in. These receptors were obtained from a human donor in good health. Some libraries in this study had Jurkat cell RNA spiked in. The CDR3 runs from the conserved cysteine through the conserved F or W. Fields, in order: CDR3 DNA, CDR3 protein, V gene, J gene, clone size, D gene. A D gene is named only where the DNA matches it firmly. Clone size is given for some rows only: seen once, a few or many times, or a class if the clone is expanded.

DNA: TGCGCCAGCAGCCAAGAGCGGGGGGCCCTATACAATGAGCAGTTCTTC
CDR3: CASSQERGALYNEQFF
V: TRBV4-3
J: TRBJ2-1
size: few
D: TRBD2

DNA: TGTGCCAGCAGTTTTCCCGGACAGGGGAGCGACAAAAACATTCAGTACTTC
CDR3: CASSFPGQGSDKNIQYF
V: TRBV12-3/TRBV12-4
J: TRBJ2-4
size: many
D: TRBD1

DNA: TGCAGTGTAGTCGGGGGTTTGGCCTACGAGCAGTACTTC
CDR3: CSVVGGLAYEQYF
V: TRBV20-1
J: TRBJ2-7
size: many
D: NA

DNA: TGTGCCAGCAGTTTAGTGGGGCTACAGGGGAGCGCTCCTACCAATGAGCAGTTCTTC
CDR3: CASSLVGLQGSAPTNEQFF
V: TRBV27
J: TRBJ2-1
size: many
D: TRBD1

DNA: TGCGCCAGCAGCCAAGATCGGAGCGGAGGGGTAGATGAGCAGTTCTTC
CDR3: CASSQDRSGGVDEQFF
V: TRBV4-3
J: TRBJ2-1
size: many
D: NA

DNA: TGCGCCAGCAGTCGTAGGGAGCCCCAGCATTTT
CDR3: CASSRREPQHF
V: TRBV23-1
J: TRBJ1-5
size: many
D: NA

DNA: TGTGCCTGGAACGGGGGGCAGGGAGATACGCAGTATTTT
CDR3: CAWNGGQGDTQYF
V: TRBV30
J: TRBJ2-3
size: NA
D: NA

DNA: TGTGCCTGGAGTGTTGGACTAGCGGCTGGGACAGATACGCAGTATTTT
CDR3: CAWSVGLAAGTDTQYF
V: TRBV30
J: TRBJ2-3
size: many
D: TRBD2

DNA: TGTGCCAGCAGCGGGGTGTCGAACACTGAAGCTTTCTTT
CDR3: CASSGVSNTEAFF
V: TRBV28
J: TRBJ1-1
size: NA
D: NA

DNA: TGCGCCAGCAGCCTCAGGGAAACCGGGACCTACAATGAGCAGTTCTTC
CDR3: CASSLRETGTYNEQFF
V: TRBV4-1
J: TRBJ2-1
size: few
D: NA

DNA: TGTGCCAGCAGCATTTGGACAGGGGGGAATCAGCCCCAGCATTTT
CDR3: CASSIWTGGNQPQHF
V: TRBV5-4
J: TRBJ1-5
size: many
D: TRBD1

DNA: TGTGCCAGCAGCAAGGACACTTACAATGAGCAGTTCTTC
CDR3: CASSKDTYNEQFF
V: TRBV13
J: TRBJ2-1
size: many
D: NA

DNA: TGCAGTGCTATAACCCGGGACCGATCGTACAATGAGCAGTTCTTC
CDR3: CSAITRDRSYNEQFF
V: TRBV20-1
J: TRBJ2-1
size: few
D: NA

DNA: TGTGCCAGTAGTATCGTGGGCAAGAGCAATCAGCCCCAGCATTTT
CDR3: CASSIVGKSNQPQHF
V: TRBV19
J: TRBJ1-5
size: NA
D: NA

DNA: TGTGCCAGTAACATAGGCCCTTCGGACCCCCTTGAAGCTTTCTTT
CDR3: CASNIGPSDPLEAFF
V: TRBV19
J: TRBJ1-1
size: NA
D: NA

DNA: TGTGCCAGCAGCTTTCGGACAGGGCCCAACGAGCAGTACTTC
CDR3: CASSFRTGPNEQYF
V: TRBV7-9
J: TRBJ2-7
size: many
D: TRBD1

DNA: TGTGCCAGCAGCCCGACAAACTACGAGCAGTACTTC
CDR3: CASSPTNYEQYF
V: TRBV12-3/TRBV12-4
J: TRBJ2-7
size: NA
D: NA

DNA: TGTGCCAGTAGTATACCGGGACAGGCCTACGAGCAGTACTTC
CDR3: CASSIPGQAYEQYF
V: TRBV19
J: TRBJ2-7
size: few
D: TRBD1

DNA: TGTGCCAGCAGCTTAGGACTGGAAGAGACCCAGTACTTC
CDR3: CASSLGLEETQYF
V: TRBV7-9
J: TRBJ2-5
size: many
D: NA

DNA: TGTGCCAGCAGCGCCGGGACTAGCGGGACAATCACAGATACGCAGTATTTT
CDR3: CASSAGTSGTITDTQYF
V: TRBV9
J: TRBJ2-3
size: many
D: TRBD2

DNA: TGTGCCAGCAGCTTGGCGGGGTTAGGGTCACCCCTCCACTTT
CDR3: CASSLAGLGSPLHF
V: TRBV5-3
J: TRBJ1-6
size: few
D: NA

DNA: TGTGCCAGCAGCTCCGGACAGTCGGAGGCTTTCTTT
CDR3: CASSSGQSEAFF
V: TRBV7-6
J: TRBJ1-1
size: many
D: NA

DNA: TGTGCCAGTAAAGAACTAGCAAACACAGATACGCAGTATTTT
CDR3: CASKELANTDTQYF
V: TRBV7-3
J: TRBJ2-3
size: many
D: NA

DNA: TGCGCCAGCAGCCTATCGGCCGGGACAGAAGAGACCCAGTACTTC
CDR3: CASSLSAGTEETQYF
V: TRBV4-1
J: TRBJ2-5
size: many
D: TRBD1

DNA: TGTGCCAGCAGTTTGGATTATGGTGATGGCTACACCTTC
CDR3: CASSLDYGDGYTF
V: TRBV28
J: TRBJ1-2
size: many
D: NA

DNA: TGTGCCAGCAGTTCCCCAACTAGCGGGGGAGGGAACGAGCAGTACTTC
CDR3: CASSSPTSGGGNEQYF
V: TRBV27
J: TRBJ2-7
size: NA
D: TRBD2

DNA: TGTGCCAGCAGCTTGGGACGGGCGAACACCGGGGAGCTGTTTTTT
CDR3: CASSLGRANTGELFF
V: TRBV12-3/TRBV12-4
J: TRBJ2-2
size: many
D: NA

DNA: TGTGCCAGCTCCCCCACTGGAGGGTTTGGTCAGCCCCAGCATTTT
CDR3: CASSPTGGFGQPQHF
V: TRBV6-5
J: TRBJ1-5
size: few
D: NA

DNA: TGTGCCAGCAGCCCTGGACAGGGACTGGGAGCTTTCTTT
CDR3: CASSPGQGLGAFF
V: TRBV5-6
J: TRBJ1-1
size: NA
D: TRBD1

DNA: TGTGCCAGCAGCCCCATGGGCGGTAGCACTGAAGCTTTCTTT
CDR3: CASSPMGGSTEAFF
V: TRBV7-3
J: TRBJ1-1
size: many
D: NA

DNA: TGTGCCAGCAGTTACTCTTACGGGCCTCCGGGACACAAAAACAATGAGCAGTTCTTC
CDR3: CASSYSYGPPGHKNNEQFF
V: TRBV6-5
J: TRBJ2-1
size: few
D: NA

DNA: TGTGCCACCAGACCAAGGACTAGCGGGGAACCCGAACCGAACACCGGGGAGCTGTTTTTT
CDR3: CATRPRTSGEPEPNTGELFF
V: TRBV24-1
J: TRBJ2-2
size: many
D: TRBD2

DNA: TGTGCCAGCAGTTTTGCTCTTAGCAATCAGCCCCAGCATTTT
CDR3: CASSFALSNQPQHF
V: TRBV27
J: TRBJ1-5
size: many
D: NA

DNA: TGTGCCAGTACCCCCGGGACAGGGGATGGCTACACCTTC
CDR3: CASTPGTGDGYTF
V: TRBV19
J: TRBJ1-2
size: few
D: TRBD1

DNA: TGTGCCAGCAGTCCGACAGGGACTCCCGGGGATAAACTGTTTTTT
CDR3: CASSPTGTPGDKLFF
V: TRBV2
J: TRBJ1-4
size: many
D: TRBD1

DNA: TGTGCCAGTAGTATGTACAGCCAAGAGACCCAGTACTTC
CDR3: CASSMYSQETQYF
V: TRBV19
J: TRBJ2-5
size: NA
D: NA

DNA: TGCGCCAGCAGCTCGCGGAGTAATGAAAAACTGTTTTTT
CDR3: CASSSRSNEKLFF
V: TRBV5-1
J: TRBJ1-4
size: many
D: NA

DNA: TGTGCCAGCAGCGCTCGGACTAGTCAAGCCCCCGGGGAGCTGTTTTTT
CDR3: CASSARTSQAPGELFF
V: TRBV9
J: TRBJ2-2
size: NA
D: TRBD2

DNA: TGTGCCAGCAGCTCTAATCTTTTTACCGGGACTAGCGGTGAACAGTCCCAGTACTTC
CDR3: CASSSNLFTGTSGEQSQYF
V: TRBV11-2
J: TRBJ2-5
size: NA
D: TRBD2

DNA: TGTGCCAGCAGCCAAGAATCCGGGACTAGCGGGGTCGGCGGGGAGCTGTTTTTT
CDR3: CASSQESGTSGVGGELFF
V: TRBV4-2
J: TRBJ2-2
size: few
D: TRBD2

DNA: TGTGCCAGCAGCGAGGGGGTAGCGGGGGCAGATACGCAGTATTTT
CDR3: CASSEGVAGADTQYF
V: TRBV9
J: TRBJ2-3
size: NA
D: TRBD2

DNA: TGTGCCAGCAGATTGACTAGCGGGATCTACACCGGGGAGCTGTTTTTT
CDR3: CASRLTSGIYTGELFF
V: TRBV28
J: TRBJ2-2
size: few
D: TRBD2

DNA: TGTGCCAGCAGTTTTCCCGCAGGGTTCAAGCTTGAAGCTTTCTTT
CDR3: CASSFPAGFKLEAFF
V: TRBV12-3/TRBV12-4
J: TRBJ1-1
size: many
D: NA